The rows below give T cell receptor beta chains drawn from one sample of a study of T cell changes during pregnancy in multiple sclerosis. TCRdb's copy holds only in-frame clones and misses some; the assay was immunoSEQ multiplex PCR. Among 35,000 to 50,000 clones listed, around 89% were seen once. Sequences were derived from CD4+ T cells from peripheral blood mononuclear cells, sampled after pregnancy. These receptors came from a female donor with multiple sclerosis, enrolled in a pregnancy study. CDR3s include the opening cysteine and the closing phenylalanine or tryptophan. The D gene is left open where the match is weak. Only part of the rows carry a size: once, few, many, or a class if the clone is expanded.

>TRBV2|TRBD2|NA|TRBJ2-5
CASSEALGLAGEETQYF
TGTGCCAGCAGTGAAGCCCTCGGACTAGCGGGAGAAGAGACCCAGTACTTC
>TRBV6-1|NA|NA|TRBJ1-5
CASSGGVAGIQPQHF
TGTGCCAGCAGTGGGGGGGTTGCGGGGATTCAGCCCCAGCATTTT
>TRBV7-8|TRBD2|once|TRBJ2-1
CASSPGWGTSGIEAYNEQFF
TGTGCCAGCAGCCCGGGATGGGGGACTAGCGGGATCGAAGCCTACAATGAGCAGTTCTTC
>TRBV5-1|TRBD1|NA|TRBJ1-1
CASSLAAGGGSTEAFF
TGCGCCAGCAGCTTGGCGGCAGGGGGTGGTAGCACTGAAGCTTTCTTT
>TRBV4-1|NA|NA|TRBJ1-4
CASSQDLNAATNEKLFF
TGCGCCAGCAGCCAGGACTTGAATGCAGCAACTAATGAAAAACTGTTTTTT
>TRBV5-1|NA|NA|TRBJ1-5
CASSLEAGLNQPQHF
TGCGCCAGCAGCTTGGAGGCAGGGCTCAATCAGCCCCAGCATTTT
>TRBV5-1|NA|NA|TRBJ2-1
CASSLLAGYNEQFF
TGCGCCAGCAGCTTGCTTGCGGGCTACAATGAGCAGTTCTTC
>TRBV6-5|NA|once|TRBJ2-3
CASGRADTQYF
TGTGCCAGCGGTAGAGCAGATACGCAGTATTTT
>TRBV2|TRBD1|once|TRBJ2-1
CASSPRGQGLYNEQFF
TGTGCCAGCAGTCCCAGAGGACAGGGGCTCTACAATGAGCAGTTCTTC
>TRBV28|NA|NA|TRBJ1-4
CASSSRVGEKLFF
TGTGCCAGCAGTTCCAGGGTGGGGGAAAAACTGTTTTTT
>TRBV5-4|NA|NA|TRBJ2-7
CASSPGGRSSYEQYF
TGTGCCAGCAGCCCTGGAGGGCGGAGCTCCTACGAGCAGTACTTC
>TRBV11-2|NA|NA|TRBJ1-5
CASSLDRVQPQHF
TGTGCCAGCAGCTTAGATCGGGTTCAGCCCCAGCATTTT
>TRBV10-3|NA|NA|TRBJ2-2
CAISKETGTSTGELFF
TGTGCCATCAGTAAGGAAACCGGGACAAGCACCGGGGAGCTGTTTTTT
>TRBV5-1|TRBD2|NA|TRBJ2-1
CASSLELAGVGSDEQFF
TGCGCCAGCAGCTTGGAGCTAGCGGGAGTGGGCTCGGATGAGCAGTTCTTC
>TRBV29-1|TRBD2|NA|TRBJ2-3
CSVEGRGGGPRTDTQYF
TGCAGCGTTGAAGGCCGAGGCGGGGGGCCCCGCACAGATACGCAGTATTTT
>TRBV5-1|NA|NA|TRBJ1-1
CASSLATLNTEAFF
TGCGCCAGCAGCTTGGCGACATTGAACACTGAAGCTTTCTTT
>TRBV5-1|TRBD2|NA|TRBJ2-7
CASSFGASGKLYF
TGCGCCAGCAGCTTCGGGGCTAGCGGGAAGCTGTACTTC
>TRBV18|TRBD2|NA|TRBJ2-7
CASSPSWSGTSTYEQYF
TGTGCCAGCTCACCGTCCTGGAGCGGGACTAGCACCTACGAGCAGTACTTC
>TRBV19|NA|once|TRBJ2-5
CASSTRTGETQYF
TGTGCCAGTAGTACCCGGACGGGGGAGACCCAGTACTTC
>TRBV28|NA|NA|TRBJ2-2
CASSLSVNTGELFF
TGTGCCAGCAGTTTATCGGTGAACACCGGGGAGCTGTTTTTT
>TRBV7-2|NA|NA|TRBJ2-2
CASSRAMDTGELFF
TGTGCCAGCAGCCGCGCCATGGACACCGGGGAGCTGTTTTTT
>TRBV4-2|NA|NA|TRBJ1-6
CASSQDRGSPLHF
TGTGCCAGCAGCCAAGACAGAGGATCACCCCTCCACTTT
>TRBV7-2|NA|NA|TRBJ2-3
CASSPGVHGDTQYF
TGTGCCAGCAGCCCCGGGGTCCATGGAGATACGCAGTATTTT
>TRBV27|TRBD1|NA|TRBJ1-2
CASSSSTGELNYGYTF
TGTGCCAGCAGTTCATCGACAGGGGAGCTTAACTATGGCTACACCTTC
>TRBV19|TRBD1|few|TRBJ1-1
CASSSSQGARTEAFF
TGTGCCAGTAGTTCTTCACAGGGGGCGAGGACTGAAGCTTTCTTT
>TRBV15|TRBD2|NA|TRBJ2-1
CATSRETSGSSLRIF
TGTGCCACCAGCCGAGAGACTAGCGGGAGCTCCTTACGCATCTTC
>TRBV2|TRBD2|NA|TRBJ2-3
CASSEALAGGGDTQYF
TGTGCCAGCAGTGAGGCTCTAGCGGGAGGAGGGGATACGCAGTATTTT
>TRBV18|NA|NA|TRBJ1-3
CASSPPGRGTGNTIYF
TGTGCCAGCTCACCACCCGGCAGGGGAACTGGAAACACCATATATTTT
>TRBV2|TRBD2|few|TRBJ2-1
CASRTAGVGYNEQFF
TGTGCCAGCAGGACCGCGGGAGTGGGCTACAATGAGCAGTTCTTC
>TRBV5-4|TRBD2|few|TRBJ2-3
CASSSSAGGTDTQYF
TGTGCCAGCAGCTCCTCAGCGGGGGGCACAGATACGCAGTATTTT
>TRBV30|NA|NA|TRBJ1-2
CAWSVRTSGGYGYTF
TGTGCCTGGAGTGTTAGGACATCAGGCGGCTATGGCTACACCTTC
>TRBV9|TRBD2|NA|TRBJ2-2
CASSVSGGPFGELFF
TGTGCCAGCAGCGTTAGCGGGGGGCCCTTCGGGGAGCTGTTTTTT
>TRBV6-5|NA|NA|TRBJ1-2
CASSYGGQPYGYTF
TGTGCCAGCAGTTACGGCGGGCAACCCTATGGCTACACCTTC
>TRBV9|NA|NA|TRBJ1-3
CASSQGGGFGNTIYF
TGTGCCAGCAGCCAAGGAGGAGGGTTCGGAAACACCATATATTTT
>TRBV28|NA|NA|TRBJ1-2
CASSFSSPTGKHGYTF
TGTGCCAGCAGTTTCTCTTCCCCGACAGGAAAGCATGGCTACACCTTC
>TRBV28|NA|NA|TRBJ1-5
CASSLATGQPQHF
TGTGCCAGCAGCCTAGCTACGGGACAGCCCCAGCATTTT